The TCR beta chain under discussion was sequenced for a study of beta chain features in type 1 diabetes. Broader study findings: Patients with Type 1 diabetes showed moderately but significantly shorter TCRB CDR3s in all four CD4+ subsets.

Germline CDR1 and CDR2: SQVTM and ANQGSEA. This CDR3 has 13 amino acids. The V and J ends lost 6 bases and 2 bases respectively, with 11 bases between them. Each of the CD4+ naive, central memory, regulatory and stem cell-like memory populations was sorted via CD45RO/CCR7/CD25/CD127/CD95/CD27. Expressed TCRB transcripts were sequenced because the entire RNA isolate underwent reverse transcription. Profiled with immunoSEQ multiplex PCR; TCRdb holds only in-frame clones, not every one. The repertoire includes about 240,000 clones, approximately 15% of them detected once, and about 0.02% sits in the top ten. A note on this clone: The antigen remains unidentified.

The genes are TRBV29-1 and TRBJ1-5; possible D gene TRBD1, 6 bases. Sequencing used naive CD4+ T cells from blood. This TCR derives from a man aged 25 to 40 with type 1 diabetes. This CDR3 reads CSVQQGGNQPQHF. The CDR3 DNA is TGCAGCGTGCAACAGGGCGGCAATCAGCCCCAGCATTTT.